This entry lists 14 T cell receptor beta chains sequenced from one sample in a study of blood T cell repertoires in COVID-19. Clones were read by immunoSEQ multiplex PCR, and TCRdb kept only the in-frame ones, dropping some. Of about 270,000 clones listed, approximately 86% are singletons. Sequenced input: peripheral blood. The receptors were gathered from a man aged 35-49 years with active or convalescent COVID-19.

The chain employs TRBV3-1 (or the pseudogene TRBV3-2) and TRBJ1-4; D is possibly TRBD1 (5 bases). The CDR3 length is 16 residues. Trimming removed 0 bases at V and 5 bases at J, with 13 bases between. Germline V gene lookup returns CDR1 LGHDT and CDR2 YNNKEL (reference sequence). This CDR3 reads CASSQDGAGMNEKLFF. The CDR3 bases are TGTGCCAGCAGCCAAGACGGAGCAGGGATGAATGAAAAACTGTTTTTT.

The chain joins TRBV6-1 to TRBJ1-2; tentative D call: TRBD1 (6 bases). CDR3 length: 14 amino acids. The V and J ends lost 3 bases and 8 bases respectively, with 16 bases between them. In germline, CDR1 is MNHNS, CDR2 SASEGT. This CDR3 reads CASSEGQYSTGYTF. The CDR3 region has the DNA TGTGCCAGCAGTGAGGGACAATACTCGACAGGCTACACCTTC.

This clone was seen a few times. The chain uses TRBV24-1 and TRBJ2-7; 7 positions match TRBD1. The CDR3 totals 15 residues. V gave up 2 bases and J gave up 4 bases; unmatched junction bases: 7. Germline CDR1 reads KGHDR; CDR2 reads SFDVKD. The CDR3 spells CATSDSHRDRYEQYF. CDR3 sequence (DNA): TGTGCCACCAGTGATTCGCACCGGGACAGATACGAGCAGTACTTC.

This clone occurred many times. The V and J genes are TRBV7-3 and TRBJ2-1, with D perhaps TRBD1 (9 bases). Trimming shortened V by 4 bases and J by 7 bases, and 17 bases separated the two germline ends. The germline gives CDR1 SGHTA, CDR2 FQGTGA. CDR3 length equals 15 residues. As DNA, the CDR3 is TGTGCCAGCAGCTACGGACAGGGGACTAGTAATGAGCAGTTCTTC. Encoded protein: CASSYGQGTSNEQFF. Combining the CDR3 with reference TRBV7-3 and TRBJ2-1 gives the whole variable domain GAGVSQTPSNKVTEKGKYVELRCDPISGHTALYWYRQSLGQGPEFLIYFQGTGAADDSGLPNDRFFAVRPEGSVSTLKIQRTERGDSAVYLCASSYGQGTSNEQFFGPGTRLTVL.

The rearrangement links TRBV29-1 to TRBJ2-2; a possible D gene is TRBD2 (5 bases). There are 12 residues in the CDR3. Germline V gene sequence: CDR1 SQVTM, CDR2 ANQGSEA. V lost 6 bases and J 5 bases, leaving 10 bases between the germline ends. CDR3 in DNA: TGCAGCGTAGATCGGAGGACCGGGGAGCTGTTTTTT. Protein sequence: CSVDRRTGELFF.

The chain is built from TRBV10-1 and TRBJ1-1; 11 bases agree with TRBD1. CDR1 WNHNN and CDR2 SYGVQD come from the germline V gene (reference sequence). The CDR3 covers 16 residues. J gave up 0 bases and V 6 bases, and 6 bases lay outside the gene matches. This CDR3 reads CASSGDRGDLNTEAFF. In nucleotides, the CDR3 is TGCGCCAGCAGCGGGGACAGGGGGGATCTGAACACTGAAGCTTTCTTT.

The chain recombines TRBV24-1 with TRBJ2-2; a possible D gene is TRBD2 (6 bases). The CDR3 runs 13 residues. Germline V lookup: CDR1 KGHDR, CDR2 SFDVKD. Trimming cost V 12 bases and J 6 bases, with 16 bases left between them. CDR3 in DNA: TGTGCCGTAGGAGGAGGGATGGCCGGGGAGCTGTTTTTT. This sequence encodes CAVGGGMAGELFF.

The chain employs TRBV6-6 and TRBJ2-1; TRBD2 aligns across 10 bases. The CDR3 sequence is 17 residues long. Germline V gives CDR1 MNHNY, CDR2 SVGAGI (reference sequence). The junction had 10 bases not matched to a gene; V was cut back by 5 bases and J by 3 bases. The CDR3 protein is CASSPIGSSGGYNEQFF. The CDR3 nucleotides are TGTGCCAGCAGTCCCATCGGTTCTAGCGGGGGCTACAATGAGCAGTTCTTC.

The V gene is TRBV2, the J gene TRBJ1-3; D is uncertain. From germline, CDR1 is SNHLY and CDR2 FYNNEI. The V end was cut by 6 bases, the J end by 4 bases, with 13 bases between. The CDR3 runs to 14 residues. The chain's CDR3 is CASRGDLAGNTIYF. The CDR3 bases are TGTGCCAGCAGGGGAGACTTGGCGGGAAACACCATATATTTT.

This CDR3 is CASSWTSKNIQYF. CDR3 in DNA: TGTGCCAGCAGCTGGACTTCCAAAAACATTCAGTACTTC. This rearrangement joins TRBV14 to TRBJ2-4; D may be TRBD2 (5 bases). Germline V lookup: CDR1 SGHDN, CDR2 FVKESK. The V gene lost 5 bases and the J gene lost 2 bases, with 7 bases spanning the gap. The CDR3 has 13 amino acids.

The chain has TRBV7-9 and TRBJ1-6; no clear D gene. CDR3 length: 13 amino acids. Germline CDR1 is SEHNR and CDR2 is FQNEAQ (reference sequence). Trimming removed 5 bases at V and 7 bases at J, with 9 bases between. The CDR3 DNA follows: TGTGCCAGCAGCCCCGGGAACAATTCACCCCTCCACTTT. Amino acids: CASSPGNNSPLHF. Full variable domain (missing parts from reference TRBV7-9 and TRBJ1-6): DTGVSQNPRHKITKRGQNVTFRCDPISEHNRLYWYRQTLGQGPEFLTYFQNEAQLEKSRLLSDRFSAERPKGSFSTLEIQRTEQGDSAMYLCASSPGNNSPLHFGNGTRLTVT.

The rearrangement uses TRBV6-5 and TRBJ2-1; a possible D gene is TRBD1 (6 bases). The CDR3 has 13 residues. The germline gives CDR1 MNHEY, CDR2 SVGAGI. Trimming left V 10 bases short and J 8 bases short, with 18 bases between. In nucleotides, the CDR3 is TGTGCCACCCGCCGGCAGGGGCAAGATGAGCAGTTCTTC. Translation: CATRRQGQDEQFF.

The chain carries TRBV6-5 and TRBJ2-3; TRBD2 aligns across 8 bases. Germline V CDR1 and CDR2: MNHEY, SVGAGI. V trimming: 5 bases; J trimming: 2 bases; junction bases outside the gene matches: 6. The CDR3 is made up of 15 amino acids. The CDR3 protein is CASSTQAGVTDTQYF. CDR3 DNA: TGTGCCAGCAGTACTCAAGCGGGGGTCACAGATACGCAGTATTTT.

V usage is TRBV5-1 and J usage is TRBJ2-7; 9 bases match TRBD2. Germline V gene lookup returns CDR1 SGHRS and CDR2 YFSETQ. Trimming at V came to 5 bases and at J to 6 bases, leaving 6 bases not matched to a gene. The length of the CDR3 is 13 residues. CDR3 nucleotides: TGCGCCAGCAGGATAGCGGGAGCTTCCGAGCAGTACTTC. Translation gives CASRIAGASEQYF.